This T cell receptor beta chain was sequenced for a study of blood T cell repertoires in COVID-19. Study summary: Samples representing acute and convalescent COVID-19 were sourced from the United States, Italy and Spain. The analysed material was cDNA or gDNA that came from T cells, B-cell-depleted T cells, or PBMCs.

Original data processing: By means of reference gene primer amplification, nucleated cell counts were estimated. Assay: immunoSEQ multiplex PCR; the TCRdb copy retains only in-frame clones and omits some. That table gives V, J and clone size, and the DNA gave D and trimming. The sample holds more than 95,000 clones; roughly 90% are singletons and the top ten take 6.5% to 9%. The sequencing sample was made of peripheral blood. The receptor was isolated from a man aged 45-65 years with acute or convalescent COVID-19.

CDR3 in amino acids: CASSLQGGETGNQPQHF. CDR3 bases: TGTGCCAGCAGTTTGCAGGGAGGGGAGACGGGCAATCAGCCCCAGCATTTT. V gene TRBV27 combines with J gene TRBJ1-5; weak D call: TRBD1 (5 bases). This CDR3 contains 17 residues. The V gene lost 3 bases and the J gene lost 2 bases, with 17 bases spanning the gap. Germline V gene data show CDR1 as MNHEY and CDR2 as SMNVEV (reference sequence).